The clone carrying this TCR beta chain showed up just a few times. Its specificity is not known. Clones were read by immunoSEQ multiplex PCR, and TCRdb kept only the in-frame ones, dropping some. The profile shows more than 12,000 clones, roughly 74% of them singletons. Time point in this sample: after neoadjuvant nivolumab, at surgical resection. The CDR3 consists of 15 residues. Trimming shortened V by 6 bases and J by 0 bases, and 12 bases separated the two germline ends. Germline CDR1 is MNHNS and CDR2 is SASEGT. This entry is derived from a study of neoadjuvant anti-PD-1 for oral cavity cancer. General study results and limits: Higher pretreatment blood Treg/Th17 ratios correlated with higher pretreatment blood and lower post-treatment tumor TCRbeta clonality. With a few patients per group, TCR findings need larger cohorts.

This specimen was PBMCs, taken after nivolumab (anti-PD-1) treatment. V usage is TRBV6-1 and J usage is TRBJ1-5, with D tentatively TRBD1 (5 bases). The receptor was derived from a person aged 35-80 years with oral cavity squamous cell carcinoma. CDR3 protein: CASRDTSYSNQPQHF. CDR3 sequence (DNA): TGTGCCAGCAGGGACACCAGCTATAGCAATCAGCCCCAGCATTTT.